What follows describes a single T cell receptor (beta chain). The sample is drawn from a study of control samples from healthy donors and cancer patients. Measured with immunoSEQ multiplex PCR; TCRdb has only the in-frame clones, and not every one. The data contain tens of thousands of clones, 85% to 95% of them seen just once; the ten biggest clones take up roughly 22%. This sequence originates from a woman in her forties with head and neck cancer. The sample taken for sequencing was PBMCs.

The CDR3 DNA reads as TGTGCCAGCAGTTACTCGATCAGGGTTCAGCCCCAGCATTTT. Translated, it gives CASSYSIRVQPQHF. This chain links TRBV6-5 with TRBJ1-5; D possibly corresponds to TRBD1 (5 bases). The CDR3 is 14 residues long. Germline V CDR1 and CDR2: MNHEY, SVGAGI. V lost 0 bases and J lost 6, with 9 bases in between.